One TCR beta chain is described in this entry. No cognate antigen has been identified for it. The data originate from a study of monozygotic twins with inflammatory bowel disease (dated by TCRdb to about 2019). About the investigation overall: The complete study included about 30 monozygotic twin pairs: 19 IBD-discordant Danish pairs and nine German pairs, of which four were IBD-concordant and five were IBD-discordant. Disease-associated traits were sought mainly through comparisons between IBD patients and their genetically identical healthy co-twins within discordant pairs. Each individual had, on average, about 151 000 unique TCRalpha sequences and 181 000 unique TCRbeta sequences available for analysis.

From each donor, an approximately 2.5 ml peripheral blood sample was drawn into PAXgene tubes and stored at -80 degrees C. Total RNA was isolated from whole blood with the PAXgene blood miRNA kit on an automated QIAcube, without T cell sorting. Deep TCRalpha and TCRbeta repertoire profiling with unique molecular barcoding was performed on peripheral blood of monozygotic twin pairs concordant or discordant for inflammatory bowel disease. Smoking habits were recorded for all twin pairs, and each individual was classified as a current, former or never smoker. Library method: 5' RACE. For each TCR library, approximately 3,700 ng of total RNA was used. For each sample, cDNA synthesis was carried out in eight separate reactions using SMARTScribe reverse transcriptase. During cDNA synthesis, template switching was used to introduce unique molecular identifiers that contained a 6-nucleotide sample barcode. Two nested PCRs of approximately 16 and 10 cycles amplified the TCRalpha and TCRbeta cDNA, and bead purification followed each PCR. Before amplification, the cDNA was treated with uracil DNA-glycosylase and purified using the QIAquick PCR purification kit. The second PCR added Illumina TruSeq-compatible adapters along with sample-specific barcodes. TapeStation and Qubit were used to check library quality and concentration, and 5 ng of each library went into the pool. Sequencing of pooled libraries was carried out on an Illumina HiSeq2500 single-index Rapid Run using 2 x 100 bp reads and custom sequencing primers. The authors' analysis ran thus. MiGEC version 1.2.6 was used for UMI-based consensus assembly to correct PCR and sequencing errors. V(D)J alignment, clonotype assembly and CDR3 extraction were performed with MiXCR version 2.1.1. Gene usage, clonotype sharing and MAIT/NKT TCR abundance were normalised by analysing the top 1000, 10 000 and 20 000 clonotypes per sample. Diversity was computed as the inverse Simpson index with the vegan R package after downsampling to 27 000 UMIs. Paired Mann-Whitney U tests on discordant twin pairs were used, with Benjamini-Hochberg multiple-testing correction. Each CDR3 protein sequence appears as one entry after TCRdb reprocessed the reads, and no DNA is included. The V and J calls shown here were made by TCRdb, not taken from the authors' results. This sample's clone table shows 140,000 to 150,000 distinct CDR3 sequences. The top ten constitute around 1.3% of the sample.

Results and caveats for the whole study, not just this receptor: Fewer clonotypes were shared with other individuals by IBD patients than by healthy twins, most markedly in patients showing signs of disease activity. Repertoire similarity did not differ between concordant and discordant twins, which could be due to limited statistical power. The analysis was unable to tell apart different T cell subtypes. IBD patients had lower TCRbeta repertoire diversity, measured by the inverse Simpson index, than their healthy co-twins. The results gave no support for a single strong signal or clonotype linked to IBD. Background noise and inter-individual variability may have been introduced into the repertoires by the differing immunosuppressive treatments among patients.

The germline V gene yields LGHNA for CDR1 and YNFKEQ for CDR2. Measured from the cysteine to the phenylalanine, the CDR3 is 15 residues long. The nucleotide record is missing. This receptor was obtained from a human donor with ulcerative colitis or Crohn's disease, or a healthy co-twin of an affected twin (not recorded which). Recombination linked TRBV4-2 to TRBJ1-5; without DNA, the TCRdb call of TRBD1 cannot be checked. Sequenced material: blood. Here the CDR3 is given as CASSLRQGVNQPQHF.